This T cell receptor (beta chain) was obtained from a study of control samples from healthy donors and cancer patients. V shed 1 base and J shed 0 bases, with 7 bases lying between them. Germline loops: CDR1 SGHVS, CDR2 FQNEAQ. The CDR3 is 15 amino acids. Profiling relied on immunoSEQ multiplex PCR, and the TCRdb table lists in-frame clones only, not all of them. The sample lists 80,000 or so clones; around 94% were seen once. Sequencing was carried out using blood. The chain recombines TRBV7-8 with TRBJ2-1; D unresolved. This TCR derives from a woman aged 40 to 50 in good health. The CDR3 is CASSLELSSYNEQFF. In DNA form, the CDR3 reads TGTGCCAGCAGCTTAGAACTGTCCTCCTACAATGAGCAGTTCTTC.